A selection of T cell receptor beta chains follows, all from one sample in a study of blood T cell repertoires in COVID-19. Libraries were prepared by immunoSEQ multiplex PCR; TCRdb keeps only in-frame clonotypes and omits some of them. Found here are 150,000 to 200,000 clones, 80% to 90% of them singletons; the top ten hold 3.5% to 4.5%. The material sequenced was peripheral blood. These receptors originate from a young man with active or convalescent COVID-19. Both conserved end residues are trimmed from each CDR3. The D gene is left open where the match is weak.

ASSLEFQGSDEQF	TRBJ2-1	TRBV5-1	-
ASSQLQGADSYEQY	TRBJ2-7	TRBV4-1	-
ATSGGGLLGVSSEQF	TRBJ2-1	TRBV24-1	-
ASTAGGQGWQETQY	TRBJ2-5	TRBV3-1/TRBV3-2	TRBD2
ASSLGRGSGTEAF	TRBJ1-1	TRBV13	-
ASSKTGPGANVLT	TRBJ2-6	TRBV19	TRBD1
ASSPRGRSRRETQY	TRBJ2-5	TRBV13	TRBD2
ASSLRDAATEAF	TRBJ1-1	TRBV7-9	-
ASSQEQTGGVDGYT	TRBJ1-2	TRBV14	TRBD1
SVGGGSDYNEQF	TRBJ2-1	TRBV29-1	-
ASSQESYVAGVGNEQF	TRBJ2-1	TRBV4-1	TRBD2
ASSRTGQGADTGELF	TRBJ2-2	TRBV11-2	TRBD1
ASSYFQGGNTIY	TRBJ1-3	TRBV6-5	-
ASSPQGAGTEAF	TRBJ1-1	TRBV5-1	-
AWSEGIGPQH	TRBJ1-5	TRBV30	-
ASSTGQGLDGNTIY	TRBJ1-3	TRBV5-1	TRBD1
ASSLDGNTDTQY	TRBJ2-3	TRBV11-3	-
ASSLGRVIYAF	TRBJ1-1	TRBV28	-
ATSALSGGITDTQY	TRBJ2-3	TRBV24-1	TRBD2
ASSQRDRGTGELF	TRBJ2-2	TRBV6-2/TRBV6-3	TRBD1
ASREIQANEKLF	TRBJ1-4	TRBV2	-
ASSSGVAYGYT	TRBJ1-2	TRBV27	-
ASSLVMGPGNTIY	TRBJ1-3	TRBV11-2	-
ASSFTGVTSTDTQY	TRBJ2-3	TRBV5-1	TRBD1
ASSRAADTEAF	TRBJ1-1	TRBV5-1	-
ASSLSGGFGDTEAF	TRBJ1-1	TRBV11-3	TRBD1
ASSPPGASGDQPQH	TRBJ1-5	TRBV3-1/TRBV3-2	-
ASSLLGQVWSSV	TRBJ2-4	TRBV5-6	TRBD1
ASSPGVRVTGNTIY	TRBJ1-3	TRBV7-2	-
AWKGLEETQY	TRBJ2-5	TRBV30	-
ASTGTGESPLH	TRBJ1-6	TRBV2	TRBD1
ASSPQGGTYGYT	TRBJ1-2	TRBV9	TRBD1
ASSSQVNTEAF	TRBJ1-1	TRBV7-3	-
ASSQFGGASNYGYT	TRBJ1-2	TRBV4-1	-
ASGPGQGAETQY	TRBJ2-5	TRBV27	TRBD1
ASSSSRGYTEAF	TRBJ1-1	TRBV18	TRBD1
ASSLPSNEKLF	TRBJ1-4	TRBV28	-
AWSLGGGDSPLH	TRBJ1-6	TRBV30	-
ASSREQGAYGYT	TRBJ1-2	TRBV5-5	-
ASSFGTSGGLQETQY	TRBJ2-5	TRBV4-1	TRBD2
ASSAQISGGNGELF	TRBJ2-2	TRBV9	TRBD1
ASSDPAGYIGQPQH	TRBJ1-5	TRBV6-1	-
ASSPNFGEANEKLF	TRBJ1-4	TRBV27	-
ASSPTGLGGNTIY	TRBJ1-3	TRBV28	-
SVVSGAGGINQPQH	TRBJ1-5	TRBV29-1	TRBD1
ASSLGPRGQEAF	TRBJ1-1	TRBV7-2	TRBD1